The T cell receptor (beta chain) under discussion was sequenced for a study of T-cell reconstitution after alpha-beta-depleted transplantation in children. The length of the CDR3 is 15 residues. After removal of 4 bases from V and 4 bases from J, the junction contained 4 bases not matched to a gene. Germline V gene sequence: CDR1 DFQATT, CDR2 SNEGSKA (reference sequence). Preparation of the TCRbeta library used unique molecular identifiers. TCRdb redid the calling of the PCR reads with MiXCR, one entry per CDR3 protein. The repertoire consists of 800,000 to 1,000,000 distinct CDR3 sequences, with about 26% occurring once and the leading ten covering over 25%.

The specimen comprised PBMCs, mostly from graft donor cells, sampled 360 days after TCRalphabeta/CD19-depleted stem cell transplant. This receptor was obtained from a boy under two years old who had a stem cell transplant for SCID, so the T cells may come from the graft donor. The gene calls are TRBV20-1 and TRBJ2-1; TRBD2 agrees at 13 bases. CDR3 residues: CSATGLAGAYNEQFF. The CDR3 region has the DNA TGCAGTGCTACTGGACTAGCGGGGGCATACAATGAGCAGTTCTTC.